The 20 T cell receptor beta chains given below trace back to one sample, sequenced in a study of T cell responses to AZD1222 COVID-19 vaccine. Profiling relied on immunoSEQ multiplex PCR, and the TCRdb table lists in-frame clones only, not all of them. The repertoire consists of 100,000 to 110,000 clones, with 88% occurring once and the leading ten covering more than 1.5%. Sequenced material: peripheral blood, taken on day 0 of AZD1222 vaccination. Receptor source: an adult in good health.

This clone was recorded many times. V gene TRBV30 combines with J gene TRBJ2-7, with TRBD2 matching 10 bases. Losses at the gene ends were 4 bases for V and 5 bases for J; bases not matched to a gene: 14. This CDR3 has 16 amino acids. Germline values: CDR1 GTSNPN, CDR2 SVGIG (reference sequence). CDR3 coding DNA: TGTGCCTGGACATGGGGGGGACTAGCGAGGAGAGACGAGCAGTACTTC. Protein product: CAWTWGGLARRDEQYF.

V gene TRBV4-1 combines with J gene TRBJ2-5; 8 nucleotides agree with TRBD2. Germline loops: CDR1 MGHRA, CDR2 YSYEKL. The length of the CDR3 is 13 residues. J was trimmed by 5 bases and V by 8 bases; bases with no gene match: 7. The CDR3 is CASGKRERETQYF. As DNA, the CDR3 is TGCGCCAGCGGCAAGCGGGAGAGGGAGACCCAGTACTTC.

The chain uses TRBV6-2 or TRBV6-3 and TRBJ2-7; D may be TRBD2 (5 bases). This CDR3 has 11 residues. From germline, CDR1 is MNHEY and CDR2 SVGEGT. With 2 bases removed from V and 11 bases from J, the gap between germline ends came to 10 bases. CDR3 in DNA: TGTGCCAGCAGTTACGAGGGAATTAAGTACTTC. It is translated as CASSYEGIKYF.

In nucleotides, the CDR3 is TGTGCCAGCAGCCCAAAAACCCGACTGCACTACAATGAGCAGTTCTTC. Its protein product is CASSPKTRLHYNEQFF. V and J are TRBV27 and TRBJ2-1, with unresolved D. The V end was cut by 6 bases, the J end by 3 bases, with 18 bases between. Germline loops: CDR1 MNHEY, CDR2 SMNVEV (reference sequence). The CDR3 has 16 amino acids.

V and J are TRBV27 and TRBJ2-2; D is undetermined. The V gene's germline CDR1 is MNHEY and CDR2 SMNVEV (reference sequence). This CDR3 has 14 amino acids. The V and J ends lost 5 bases and 6 bases respectively, with 13 bases between them. CDR3 region: CASSLQSQPGELFF. The DNA of the CDR3 is TGTGCCAGCAGTCTCCAGTCCCAGCCCGGGGAGCTGTTTTTT.

The chain employs TRBV19 and TRBJ2-2; the D gene is possibly TRBD1 (5 bases). Trimming removed 7 bases at V and 2 bases at J, with 11 bases between. Germline assignment: CDR1 LNHDA and CDR2 SQIVND (reference sequence). The CDR3 length is 14 residues. The CDR3 sequence is CASTGRGNTGELFF. The CDR3 bases are TGTGCCAGTACAGGGCGTGGAAACACCGGGGAGCTGTTTTTT.

This chain joins TRBV11-2 and TRBJ2-2; 14 bases agree with TRBD2. The ends lost 0 bases at V and 6 bases at J; junction bases unmatched: 9. This CDR3 spans 19 amino acids. Germline CDR1 and CDR2: SGHAT and FQNNGV. The CDR3 here is CASSLEIGTSGSFAGELFF. For the CDR3, the DNA is TGTGCCAGCAGCTTAGAAATCGGGACTAGCGGGAGTTTCGCCGGGGAGCTGTTTTTT.

The chain joins TRBV4-1 to TRBJ2-1; maybe TRBD2 (6 bases). V was shortened by 4 bases and J by 1 base, with 14 bases between the two germline ends. The CDR3 extends over 16 amino acids. Germline lookup yields CDR1 MGHRA and CDR2 YSYEKL. In nucleotides, the CDR3 is TGCGCCAGCAGCCCCGGAGGAGGGCTGTCCTACAATGAGCAGTTCTTC. Its translation: CASSPGGGLSYNEQFF.

The V call is TRBV5-1, the J call TRBJ1-3, with D unresolved. CDR1 is SGHRS, CDR2 YFSETQ, per germline. This CDR3 is 12 amino acids long. Trimming left V 0 bases short and J 5 bases short, with 3 bases between. The CDR3 coding sequence is TGCGCCAGCAGCTTGGATCGAAACACCATATATTTT. Residues: CASSLDRNTIYF.

CDR3 bases: TGTGCCAGCAGCCCTCTCCCCGGGACTAGCAGCTACAATGAGCAGTTCTTC. Translating it yields CASSPLPGTSSYNEQFF. This chain links TRBV9 with TRBJ2-1, with 9 bases fitting TRBD2. Germline V lookup: CDR1 SGDLS, CDR2 YYNGEE. CDR3 length: 17 amino acids. The V gene end was trimmed by 4 bases and the J gene end by 3 bases; junction bases not matched to a gene: 11.

This chain uses TRBV27 with TRBJ1-2; 7 bases map to TRBD1. The length of the CDR3 is 14 residues. The germline CDR1 and CDR2 sequences are MNHEY and SMNVEV (reference sequence). With 3 bases clipped from V and 6 bases from J, the junction kept 7 bases outside the gene matches. Here the CDR3 reads CASSFIGGGDGYTF. The CDR3 DNA follows: TGTGCCAGCAGTTTTATAGGGGGCGGCGATGGCTACACCTTC.

The chain recombines TRBV7-9 with TRBJ2-1, with 12 nucleotides matching TRBD2. CDR1 and CDR2 (germline): SEHNR, FQNEAQ (reference sequence). This CDR3 has 19 amino acids. V shed 4 bases and J 1 base; nucleotides not matched to a gene: 11. The DNA for the CDR3 is TGTGCCAGCAGCTCTCGACTGACTAGCGGGAGAGGATCCTACAATGAGCAGTTCTTC. Translating gives CASSSRLTSGRGSYNEQFF.

The chain recombines TRBV24-1 with TRBJ2-4; D is possibly TRBD2 (5 bases). Trimming removed 7 bases from V and 0 bases from J, with 15 bases in between. This CDR3 has 16 amino acids. Germline assignment: CDR1 KGHDR and CDR2 SFDVKD. CDR3 in amino acids: CATSPGELTAKNIQYF. The CDR3 nucleotides are TGTGCCACCAGCCCCGGGGAATTAACAGCCAAAAACATTCAGTACTTC.

CDR3 in amino acids: CASSFLERRRPYEQYF. The CDR3 DNA is TGTGCCAGCAGTTTTCTGGAACGTCGACGGCCCTACGAGCAGTACTTC. V is TRBV28 and J is TRBJ2-7; D is undetermined. CDR3 length: 16 amino acids. Trimming took 3 bases from V and 2 from J, leaving 17 bases between them. Germline CDR1 and CDR2: MDHEN and SYDVKM.

The chain joins TRBV2 to TRBJ1-5, with D possibly TRBD1 on 6 matching bases. Germline-derived CDR1 and CDR2 are SNHLY and FYNNEI. CDR3 length: 12 amino acids. V lost 7 bases to trimming and J lost 7 bases, with 11 bases between them. The CDR3 loop reads CASNREGQPQHF. CDR3 sequence (DNA): TGTGCCAGCAACAGGGAAGGCCAGCCCCAGCATTTT. The full variable domain, in which reference TRBV2 and TRBJ1-5 provide the parts outside the CDR3, is EPEVTQTPSHQVTQMGQEVILRCVPISNHLYFYWYRQILGQKVEFLVSFYNNEISEKSEIFDDQFSVERPDGSNFTLKIRSTKLEDSAMYFCASNREGQPQHFGDGTRLSIL.

This chain's CDR3 is CASSLAGTGGGETQYF. CDR3 bases: TGCGCCAGCAGCTTGGCCGGGACAGGGGGCGGAGAGACCCAGTACTTC. V and J are TRBV5-1 and TRBJ2-5, with TRBD1 matching over 12 bases. Germline CDR1 is SGHRS and CDR2 is YFSETQ. V trimming: 0 bases; J trimming: 4 bases; junction bases outside the gene matches: 4. The CDR3 is 16 residues long.

The chain employs TRBV6-6 and TRBJ2-2, with D unresolved. Germline V gives CDR1 MNHNY, CDR2 SVGAGI (reference sequence). The V gene lost 3 bases and the J gene lost 5 bases, with 10 bases spanning the gap. The CDR3 spans 14 residues. CDR3 residues: CASSYQSLTGELFF. In DNA, the CDR3 is TGTGCCAGCAGTTATCAATCTCTTACCGGGGAGCTGTTTTTT.

The V call is TRBV27, the J call TRBJ1-2, with D perhaps matching TRBD1 (5 bases). CDR1 is MNHEY and CDR2 is SMNVEV in the germline V gene (reference sequence). The CDR3 is 13 amino acids. Trimming took 5 bases from V and 7 from J, leaving 14 bases between them. DNA of the CDR3: TGTGCCAGCAGTCCGAGGACATTTGGTGGCTACACCTTC. Encoded protein: CASSPRTFGGYTF.

The V gene is TRBV19, the J gene TRBJ2-7; no clear D gene. This CDR3 is built from 12 residues. Germline lookup yields CDR1 LNHDA and CDR2 SQIVND (reference sequence). V lost 10 bases, J lost 2 bases, and 12 bases lay in between. DNA of the CDR3: TGTGCCACCTCTCCCGGAGCCTACGAGCAGTACTTC. This codes for CATSPGAYEQYF.

This chain uses TRBV7-2 with TRBJ1-2; maybe TRBD1 (5 bases). This CDR3 contains 17 residues. The V end lost 3 bases, the J end lost 4 bases, and 21 bases lay between the germline ends. Germline CDR1 is SGHTA and CDR2 is FQGNSA. The DNA for the CDR3 is TGTGCCAGCAGCTTGGGGGGTGGCAGATCGGATGGCTATGGCTACACCTTC. Translating it yields CASSLGGGRSDGYGYTF.